Sequencing of this TCR beta chain was carried out in a study of blood T cells in healthy people across ages. Germline assignment: CDR1 SGHTA and CDR2 FQGNSA. Trimming removed 8 bases from V and 4 bases from J; junction bases left unmatched: 9. There are 14 residues in the CDR3. For this clonotype: No antigen is known for it.

Alongside a J-beta primer mix, a sample-barcoded 5' primer served in a second PCR lasting about 7 to 12 cycles. With 12 random nucleotides, a template-switch adaptor tagged each individual cDNA molecule. TCRdb fed the 5' RACE reads into MiXCR, producing one record per CDR3 protein. Among 700,000 to 850,000 distinct CDR3 sequences, approximately 55% were seen once, and the ten largest hold about 42%. General study points: Changes in expanded clonotypes were possibly confounded, as the CMV status of donors was unknown.

This chain links TRBV7-2 with TRBJ2-3, with 7 bases matching TRBD2. The sequenced sample consisted of blood. The receptor was derived from an elderly man in good health. CDR3 loop: CASARALAADTQYF. Here the CDR3 DNA reads TGTGCCAGCGCTCGGGCGCTAGCGGCAGATACGCAGTATTTT. Full variable domain (remainder filled in from reference TRBV7-2 and TRBJ2-3): GAGVSQSPSNKVTEKGKDVELRCDPISGHTALYWYRQSLGQGLEFLIYFQGNSAPDKSGLPSDRFSAERTGGSVSTLTIQRTQQEDSAVYLCASARALAADTQYFGPGTRLTVL.